This T cell receptor beta chain is from a study of cytotoxic CD8 clonotypes in ibrutinib-treated CLL. This table comes from immunoSEQ multiplex PCR, and its TCRdb copy is limited to in-frame clones, with some not included. Here the sample spans fewer than 300,000 clones, more than 70% being singletons. Overall study results and limits: Sustained-remission and progressing patients had unequal sampling times. Clonality increased at ibrutinib response and stayed stable in sustained remission. At progression, however, it fell back toward baseline.

In the case of this clone: Its specificity is unknown.

The CDR3 totals 11 residues. Germline values: CDR1 DFQATT, CDR2 SNEGSKA (reference sequence). Trimming cost V 5 bases and J 6 bases, with 11 bases left between them. Approximately 2.2 micrograms of genomic DNA from cryopreserved PBMCs went into TCR beta libraries. The sequence came from a human donor with chronic lymphocytic leukemia. Here the sequenced sample was PBMCs, taken at disease progression, from a patient treated with ibrutinib. The genes are TRBV20-1 and TRBJ2-7; TRBD1 might be the D (6 bases). The CDR3 nucleotides read TGCAGTGCTCGTACAGGGTTCGAGCAGTACTTC. Its translation: CSARTGFEQYF.